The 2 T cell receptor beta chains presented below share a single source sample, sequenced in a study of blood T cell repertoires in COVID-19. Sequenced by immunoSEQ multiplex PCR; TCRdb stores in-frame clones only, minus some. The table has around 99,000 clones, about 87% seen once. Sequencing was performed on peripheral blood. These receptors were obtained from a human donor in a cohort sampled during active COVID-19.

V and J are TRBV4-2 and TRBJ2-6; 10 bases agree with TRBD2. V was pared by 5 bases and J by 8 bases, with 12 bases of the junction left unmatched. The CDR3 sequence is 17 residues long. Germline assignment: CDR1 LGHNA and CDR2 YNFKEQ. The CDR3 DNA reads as TGTGCCAGCAGCACCGGGACTAGCGCTCTTGCGACCAACGTCCTGACTTTC. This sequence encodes CASSTGTSALATNVLTF.

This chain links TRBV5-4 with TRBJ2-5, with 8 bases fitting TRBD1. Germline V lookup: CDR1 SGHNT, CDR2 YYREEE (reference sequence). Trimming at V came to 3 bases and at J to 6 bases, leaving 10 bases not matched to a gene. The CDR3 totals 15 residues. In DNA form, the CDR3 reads TGTGCCAGCAGCTCAAGAGCGACAGGGGAAAAGACCCAGTACTTC. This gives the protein CASSSRATGEKTQYF.